The rows below give T cell receptor beta chains drawn from one sample of a study of T cells in localized non-small cell lung cancer. Measured with immunoSEQ multiplex PCR; TCRdb has only the in-frame clones, and not every one. This table has 1,000 to 1,500 clones, 23% appearing once. Material: lung tumor tissue, obtained before any cancer treatment. The source is a man between 40 and 70 years old with stage III lung adenocarcinoma. Both conserved end residues are trimmed from each CDR3.

v_gene	len	CDR3aa
TRBV6-8	15	ASSYGAGRAGADTQY
TRBV28	15	ASSFEMLSGSYNEQF
TRBV15	13	ATSRDPGSLYEQY
TRBV19	11	ASSFASADTQY
TRBV25-1	13	ASTGSTLSTDTQY
TRBV6-8	12	ASSYSTGGTEAF
TRBV28	11	ASSPNPWLAPY
TRBV23-1	11	ASSRTNKETQY
TRBV5-1	13	ASSPTSGVAGELF
TRBV27	13	ASSLSGSLIDTQY
TRBV6-8	15	ASSYIPGTKNNYGYT
TRBV25-1	15	ASSASGLLHSYNEQF
TRBV5-1	13	ASSATSEGRSEQF
TRBV19	12	ASSDRGHTDTQY
TRBV6-8	15	ASSYFPTGGPYNEQF
TRBV19	15	ASSMIGQGLLDTEAF
TRBV10-2	14	ASSSRTGGFSYEQY
TRBV6-8	13	ASSPQGLGGYGYT
TRBV6-8	13	ASRNFATMNTEAF
TRBV11-3	15	ASRRRTGGYGNTEAF
TRBV11-3	12	ASSYSDGANEQF
TRBV6-8	14	ASSYDSNNRDQPQH
TRBV6-8	12	ASGGGLGGNTIY
TRBV19	10	ASKGASDTQY
TRBV14	11	ASSRDPNTEAF
TRBV5-1	13	ASSDGGQGNTEAF
TRBV15	17	ATSRDLDRALVGGNTIY
TRBV28	10	ASSLNGYGYT
TRBV19	12	ASDGGTGYNEQF
TRBV4-1	13	ASSQDSRGSDGYT
TRBV11-3	12	ASSPGTGGQPQH
TRBV23-1	11	ASSLGRYNEQF
TRBV2	14	ASSDPGQRAKNIQY
TRBV11-3	12	ASSPQSAQETQY
TRBV11-3	14	ASRASGLAGESEQF
TRBV12-2	13	ASRKGGYSNQPQH
TRBV11-3	12	ASTPGTGSYEQY
TRBV18	12	ASSPTDSGNTIY
TRBV11-3	13	ASSLEGPHGGEQF
TRBV5-1	12	ASSLTGWDTEAF
TRBV12-5	11	ASMPGRDQPQH
TRBV28	12	ASSFPESFQPQH
TRBV5-1	14	ASSLAEGGAAETQY
TRBV29-1	12	SARQGGGPGELF
TRBV11-3	12	ASSLPRPTDTQY
TRBV11-3	12	ASRPGTQNEKLF
TRBV11-3	12	ASSLHETRNEQY
TRBV11-3	13	ASSLGEAGYNEQF
TRBV19	10	ASSIGTDTQY
TRBV11-3	15	ASSSRQVEGAADTQY
TRBV5-1	12	ASTPTGKGEKLF
TRBV7-4	11	ASSFGPANEQF
TRBV11-3	13	ASSAGTGLVYGYT
TRBV25-1	11	ASSGGLIYEQY
TRBV6-8	11	ASSRQGGDTQY
TRBV11-3	13	ASSLDHRVGNEQF
TRBV5-1	13	ASSDGTGKSDTQY
TRBV9	13	ASSVYGRGQETQY
TRBV6-8	18	ASSTIGSGSGQGAFNEQF
TRBV11-3	14	ASSRRLAGVQETQY